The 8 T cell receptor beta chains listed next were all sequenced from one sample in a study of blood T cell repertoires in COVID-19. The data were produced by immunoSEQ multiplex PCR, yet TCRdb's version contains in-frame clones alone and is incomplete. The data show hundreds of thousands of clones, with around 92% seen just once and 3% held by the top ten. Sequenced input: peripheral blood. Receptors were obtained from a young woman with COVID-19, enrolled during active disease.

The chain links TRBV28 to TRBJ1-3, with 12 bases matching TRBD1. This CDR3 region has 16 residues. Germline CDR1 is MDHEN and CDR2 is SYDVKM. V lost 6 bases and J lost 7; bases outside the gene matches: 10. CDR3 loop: CASRPLGQGAWNTIYF. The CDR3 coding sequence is TGTGCCAGCAGGCCGTTGGGACAGGGGGCTTGGAACACCATATATTTT.

In DNA form, the CDR3 reads TGTGCCAGCAGCCCCGCGACTAGCGGGAGCCCAGATACGCAGTATTTT. It is translated as CASSPATSGSPDTQYF. This rearrangement joins TRBV9 to TRBJ2-3; 12 bases align to TRBD2. CDR3 length: 16 residues. After removal of 4 bases from V and 4 bases from J, the junction contained 7 bases not matched to a gene. The germline CDR1 and CDR2 sequences are SGDLS and YYNGEE.

The CDR3 loop reads CASSTRHSLLSSYNSPLHF. CDR3 nucleotides: TGTGCCAGCAGTACTCGACACTCCTTGTTGAGCTCCTATAATTCACCCCTCCACTTT. The gene calls are TRBV28 and TRBJ1-6; D ambiguous. The CDR3 totals 19 residues. Trimming removed 5 bases at V and 0 bases at J, with 20 bases between. Germline V gene lookup returns CDR1 MDHEN and CDR2 SYDVKM.

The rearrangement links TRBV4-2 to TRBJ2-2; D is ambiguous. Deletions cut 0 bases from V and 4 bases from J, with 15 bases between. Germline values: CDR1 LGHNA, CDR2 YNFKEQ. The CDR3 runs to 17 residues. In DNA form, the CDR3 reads TGTGCCAGCAGCCAAGAATTCAGCTGGAGAGGCACCGGGGAGCTGTTTTTT. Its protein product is CASSQEFSWRGTGELFF.

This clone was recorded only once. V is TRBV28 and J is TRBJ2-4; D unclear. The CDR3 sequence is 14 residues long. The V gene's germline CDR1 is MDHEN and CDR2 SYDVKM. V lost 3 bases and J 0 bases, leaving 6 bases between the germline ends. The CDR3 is CASSFGLAKNIQYF. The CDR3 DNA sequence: TGTGCCAGCAGTTTCGGTTTAGCCAAAAACATTCAGTACTTC.

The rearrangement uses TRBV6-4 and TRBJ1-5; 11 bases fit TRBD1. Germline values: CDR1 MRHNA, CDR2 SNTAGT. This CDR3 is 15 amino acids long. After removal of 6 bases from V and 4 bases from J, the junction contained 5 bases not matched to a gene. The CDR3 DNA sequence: TGTGCCAGCAGCCCCGGACAGGGGGCAAATCAGCCCCAGCATTTT. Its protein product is CASSPGQGANQPQHF.

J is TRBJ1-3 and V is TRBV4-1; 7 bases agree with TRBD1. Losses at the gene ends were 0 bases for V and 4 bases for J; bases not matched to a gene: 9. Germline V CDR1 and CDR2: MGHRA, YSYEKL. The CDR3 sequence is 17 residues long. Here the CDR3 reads CASSQEIYRGLGNTIYF. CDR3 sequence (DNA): TGCGCCAGCAGCCAAGAAATTTACAGGGGTTTAGGAAACACCATATATTTT.

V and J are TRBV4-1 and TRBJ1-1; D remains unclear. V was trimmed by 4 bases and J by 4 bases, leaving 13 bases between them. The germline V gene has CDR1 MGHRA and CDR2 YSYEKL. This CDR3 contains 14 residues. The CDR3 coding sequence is TGCGCCAGCAGCCTGATTGCACAAATCACTGAAGCTTTCTTT. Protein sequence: CASSLIAQITEAFF.